These 27 T cell receptor beta chains were all obtained from the same sample, sequenced in a study of shared clonotypes between healthy human individuals. Here immunoSEQ multiplex PCR was the method, and the copy in TCRdb shows in-frame clones only, minus some. The table shows under 2.5 million clones, with 85% to 95% occurring only once. Specimen: naive CD4+ T cells from PBMCs. The sample's subset: CD45RA+ positively selected. These receptor sequences come from a man younger than 30 in good health. Some clones in this sample may be carry-over from other donors' samples.

This clone appeared a few times. J is TRBJ1-1 and V is TRBV18, with D possibly TRBD1 on 6 matching bases. The CDR3 extends over 12 amino acids. With 5 bases removed from V and 11 bases from J, the gap between germline ends came to 15 bases. CDR1 is KGHSH and CDR2 is LQKENI in the germline V gene. The CDR3 DNA reads as TGTGCCAGCTCAGATAGACAGGAGGGTGCTTTCTTT. Translating it yields CASSDRQEGAFF.

The rearrangement joins TRBV27 to TRBJ2-1; no clear D. V gave up 2 bases and J gave up 4 bases, with 9 bases separating them. Germline-derived CDR1 and CDR2 are MNHEY and SMNVEV (reference sequence). This CDR3 spans 14 amino acids. The DNA of the CDR3 is TGTGCCAGCAGTTTACGACTGCGTTACAATGAGCAGTTCTTC. It specifies CASSLRLRYNEQFF.

The V gene is TRBV5-1, the J gene TRBJ1-4; 7 nucleotides line up with TRBD1. Germline V gene sequence: CDR1 SGHRS, CDR2 YFSETQ. The CDR3 is 17 residues long. V shed 3 bases, J shed 5 bases, and the junction held 13 bases outside the gene matches. The CDR3 DNA reads TGCGCCAGCAGCTGGGGAGGCAGGGGGGACGGCAATGAAAAACTGTTTTTT. Its protein product is CASSWGGRGDGNEKLFF.

The gene calls are TRBV11-2 and TRBJ2-7, with D perhaps given as TRBD1 or TRBD2 (7 bases each). This CDR3 contains 15 residues. From germline, CDR1 is SGHAT and CDR2 FQNNGV. V was shortened by 5 bases and J by 5 bases, with 19 bases between the two germline ends. CDR3 DNA: TGTGCCAGCAGCCAGCGACAGGGACTAAGGGACGAGCAGTACTTC. It specifies CASSQRQGLRDEQYF.

V and J are TRBV7-6 and TRBJ1-4, with D maybe TRBD1 (6 bases). Trimming cost V 1 base and J 0 bases, with 12 bases left between them. CDR3 length: 17 amino acids. The germline V gene has CDR1 SGHVS and CDR2 FNYEAQ. The CDR3 reads CASSLGVGATTNEKLFF. CDR3 nucleotide sequence: TGTGCCAGCAGCTTAGGGGTGGGGGCTACAACTAATGAAAAACTGTTTTTT.

The chain couples TRBV5-5 to TRBJ2-2, with 7 nucleotides matching TRBD1. The CDR3 contains 15 residues. The trim removed 4 bases at V and 1 base at J, leaving 4 bases unmatched. The germline gives CDR1 SGHKS, CDR2 YYEKEE (reference sequence). CDR3 region: CASSQDRRNTGELFF. The CDR3 DNA reads as TGTGCCAGCAGCCAGGACAGGAGGAACACCGGGGAGCTGTTTTTT.

The chain recombines TRBV7-3 with TRBJ2-7; D may match TRBD1 or TRBD2 (5 bases each). V was cut by 2 bases and J by 6 bases, with 17 bases left in between. Germline-derived CDR1 and CDR2 are SGHTA and FQGTGA. This CDR3 has 15 residues. CDR3 DNA sequence: TGTGCCAGCAGCTTAGAGTGGGGACCGGGCAGCGAGCAGTACTTC. This codes for CASSLEWGPGSEQYF.

This clone was seen more than once but under ten times. The same CDR3 arises from other DNA sequences in this sample as well. The chain has TRBV7-2 and TRBJ2-3; the D call may be TRBD1 or TRBD2 (5 bases each). The V end lost 5 bases, the J end lost 1 base, and 7 bases lay between the germline ends. The CDR3 has 13 amino acids. Germline-derived CDR1 and CDR2 are SGHTA and FQGNSA. This CDR3 is CASSLGGTDTQYF. In DNA, the CDR3 is TGTGCCAGCAGCCTGGGGGGCACAGATACGCAGTATTTT.

As for this clone: Distinct nucleotide sequences in the sample also encode this CDR3. The chain carries TRBV28 and TRBJ1-1; D gene uncertain. CDR3 size: 11 residues. CDR1 MDHEN and CDR2 SYDVKM come from the germline V gene. Trimming pared 5 bases from V and 2 bases from J, leaving 3 bases between. The CDR3 reads CASSKNTEAFF. The CDR3 nucleotides read TGTGCCAGCAGTAAAAACACTGAAGCTTTCTTT. The entire variable domain, with the rest obtained from reference TRBV28 and TRBJ1-1, is as follows: DVKVTQSSRYLVKRTGEKVFLECVQDMDHENMFWYRQDPGLGLRLIYFSYDVKMKEKGDIPEGYSVSREKKERFSLILESASTNQTSMYLCASSKNTEAFFGQGTRLTVV.

V gene TRBV2 combines with J gene TRBJ1-4; TRBD1 aligns across 8 bases. The trim removed 6 bases at V and 4 bases at J, leaving 10 bases unmatched. Germline loops: CDR1 SNHLY, CDR2 FYNNEI. CDR3 length equals 16 residues. This chain's CDR3 is CASRPRQGFFNEKLFF. Written as DNA, the CDR3 is TGTGCCAGCAGGCCGCGACAGGGGTTTTTTAATGAAAAACTGTTTTTT.

This rearrangement joins TRBV4-2 to TRBJ2-5, with D perhaps assigned TRBD1 or TRBD2 (5 bases each). The J call may be faulty, since TRBJ2-7 better matches the DNA end. Per germline, CDR1 LGHNA and CDR2 YNFKEQ. The CDR3 totals 17 residues. CDR3 in DNA: TGTGCCAGCAGCCAAGGCGGCTGGGATGGGACCCGGACCGAGCAGTACTTC. Translation gives CASSQGGWDGTRTEQYF.

This clone occurred once. Distinct nucleotide sequences in the sample also encode this CDR3. V and J are TRBV7-9 and TRBJ1-1; D gene uncertain. Trimming stripped 3 bases from V and 1 base from J, with 6 bases between. Germline values: CDR1 SEHNR, CDR2 FQNEAQ (reference sequence). The CDR3 has 13 amino acids. The CDR3 region has the DNA TGTGCCAGCAGCTTGGGCAGGAACACTGAAGCTTTCTTT. It yields the protein CASSLGRNTEAFF.

This chain joins TRBV18 and TRBJ1-1; D is undetermined. The CDR3 length is 15 residues. V shed 3 bases and J shed 0 bases, with 11 bases lying between them. In germline, CDR1 is KGHSH, CDR2 LQKENI. CDR3: CASSPGMVMNTEAFF. For the CDR3, the DNA is TGTGCCAGCTCACCGGGTATGGTGATGAACACTGAAGCTTTCTTT.

The V gene is TRBV5-1, the J gene TRBJ2-7; D is unresolved. CDR1 is SGHRS, CDR2 YFSETQ, per germline. V gave up 2 bases and J gave up 6 bases, with 12 bases separating them. The CDR3 covers 13 residues. The CDR3 region has the DNA TGCGCCAGCAGCTTCTCGGACGTGAGCGAGCAGTACTTC. This codes for CASSFSDVSEQYF.

This chain uses TRBV28 with TRBJ1-5; D is ambiguous. The CDR3 length is 12 residues. The V end lost 6 bases, the J end lost 4 bases, and 7 bases lay between the germline ends. CDR1 and CDR2 (germline): MDHEN, SYDVKM. CDR3 nucleotide sequence: TGTGCCAGCAGAAAAGGGAATCAGCCCCAGCATTTT. It specifies CASRKGNQPQHF.

This sequence joins TRBV11-2 and TRBJ2-7; a possible D gene is TRBD2 (5 bases). V lost 1 base, J lost 3 bases, and 13 bases lay in between. In germline, CDR1 is SGHAT, CDR2 FQNNGV. CDR3 length equals 15 residues. The CDR3, as DNA: TGTGCCAGCAGCTTAGTGGTAGGGAGAAGCTACGAGCAGTACTTC. Its protein product is CASSLVVGRSYEQYF.

CDR3 amino acids: CASSLGEYF. CDR3 sequence (DNA): TGTGCCAGCAGCTTAGGGGAGTACTTC. The chain joins TRBV7-3 to TRBJ2-7; D is ambiguous. CDR3 length: 9 residues. Germline-derived CDR1 and CDR2 are SGHTA and FQGTGA. V was clipped by 2 bases and J by 11 bases, with 4 bases between them.

This rearrangement joins TRBV27 to TRBJ2-7; D may be TRBD1 or TRBD2 (5 bases each). V was trimmed by 5 bases and J by 7 bases, leaving 21 bases between them. Germline lookup yields CDR1 MNHEY and CDR2 SMNVEV (reference sequence). This CDR3 comprises 15 residues. The CDR3 coding sequence is TGTGCCAGCAGTCCATCGGACACCCTTTGGAGGGAGCAGTACTTC. Protein product: CASSPSDTLWREQYF.

The chain joins TRBV5-6 to TRBJ2-7; 11 bases map to TRBD2. Germline lookup yields CDR1 SGHDT and CDR2 YYEEEE. With 1 base clipped from V and 4 bases from J, the junction kept 4 bases outside the gene matches. The CDR3 is 15 residues long. The CDR3 DNA follows: TGTGCCAGCAGCTTGCCGGGACTAGCGGATTACGAGCAGTACTTC. As protein: CASSLPGLADYEQYF.

The chain employs TRBV6-5 and TRBJ2-1; 7 bases agree with TRBD1. The CDR3 contains 14 residues. Trimming removed 5 bases from V and 4 bases from J; junction bases left unmatched: 5. Germline CDR1 is MNHEY and CDR2 is SVGAGI. In nucleotides, the CDR3 is TGTGCCAGCAGTGCGACAGGGAATTACAATGAGCAGTTCTTC. Encoded protein: CASSATGNYNEQFF.

The chain couples TRBV10-3 to TRBJ1-2; 8 bases line up with TRBD1. The CDR3 extends over 14 amino acids. CDR1 is ENHRY, CDR2 SYGVKD, per germline. V was pared by 2 bases and J by 4 bases, with 3 bases of the junction left unmatched. The chain's CDR3 is CAISEDRGSYGYTF. The CDR3 region has the DNA TGTGCCATCAGTGAGGACAGGGGATCCTATGGCTACACCTTC.

Concerning this clone: In the same sample, other DNA sequences code for this CDR3. The J gene is TRBJ1-3, the V gene TRBV7-2; D call uncertain. The CDR3 totals 13 residues. The ends were cut back, 1 base at V and 4 bases at J, with 5 bases in the middle. The germline V gene encodes CDR1 SGHTA and CDR2 FQGNSA. The CDR3 bases are TGTGCCAGCAGCTTAGAGGGAGGAAACACCATATATTTT. This translates into CASSLEGGNTIYF.

The chain combines TRBV28 with TRBJ1-1; D is uncertain. V dropped 3 bases and J dropped 10 bases, with 12 bases sitting between them. CDR1 and CDR2 (germline): MDHEN, SYDVKM. The CDR3 consists of 12 residues. DNA of the CDR3: TGTGCCAGCAGTTTGTCAGGTATACGAGCTTTCTTT. Its protein is CASSLSGIRAFF.

V gene TRBV20-1 combines with J gene TRBJ1-2, with D possibly being TRBD1 (5 bases). V lost 4 bases to trimming and J lost 6 bases, with 9 bases between them. The CDR3 contains 11 residues. The germline V gene has CDR1 DFQATT and CDR2 SNEGSKA (reference sequence). The CDR3 protein is CSATGLDGYTF. The CDR3 DNA is TGCAGTGCTACAGGGCTCGATGGCTACACCTTC.

Of note for this clone: The sample has other DNA sequences that encode this CDR3 too. The chain is built from TRBV27 and TRBJ2-7; possibly TRBD2 for D (5 bases). Trimming pared 5 bases from V and 0 bases from J, leaving 8 bases between. This CDR3 is built from 13 residues. CDR1 and CDR2 (germline): MNHEY, SMNVEV (reference sequence). CDR3 region: CASSRLASYEQYF. The DNA for the CDR3 is TGTGCCAGCAGTCGGCTAGCCTCCTACGAGCAGTACTTC.

This rearrangement joins TRBV30 to TRBJ1-3, with a possible D match to TRBD1 (6 bases). The CDR3 is made up of 14 amino acids. Trimming stripped 2 bases from V and 4 bases from J, with 12 bases between. The germline V gene has CDR1 GTSNPN and CDR2 SVGIG (reference sequence). CDR3 DNA sequence: TGTGCCTGGAGTTTCGGGGGGCAAGGAAACACCATATATTTT. Amino acids: CAWSFGGQGNTIYF.

This sequence joins TRBV19 and TRBJ2-7; the match to TRBD1 covers 8 bases. CDR3 size: 17 residues. V lost 6 bases to trimming and J lost 0 bases; unmatched junction nucleotides: 13. The V gene's germline CDR1 is LNHDA and CDR2 SQIVND (reference sequence). The CDR3 spells CASRPRGADRDSYEQYF. CDR3 DNA: TGTGCCAGTAGGCCCCGGGGAGCGGACAGGGACTCCTACGAGCAGTACTTC.